The sample holds a few counts of the clone carrying this T cell receptor beta chain. Its target is not known. The beta constant-region primer was an equimolar mix of two oligonucleotides covering TRBC1 and TRBC2. Nested alpha and beta constant-region primers with the SP2 primer drove four PCR rounds on ligated cDNA. TCRdb re-derived calls from the UMI-ligation and nested PCR reads in MiXCR, one entry per CDR3 protein. The sample includes over 110,000 distinct CDR3 sequences, 15% to 25% of them seen just once. The data were obtained in a study of naive and memory T cell subsets. The germline V and J ends were trimmed by 7 bases and 8 bases, with 15 bases remaining between them. This CDR3 is built from 13 residues. Per germline, CDR1 MNHEY and CDR2 SVGEGT. Study-wide results and limits: Possibly reflecting memory cells re-expressing CD45RA, a few larger clonotypes occurred in naive repertoires, especially CD8.

The rearrangement joins TRBV6-2 or TRBV6-3 to TRBJ2-1; D perhaps matches TRBD2 (6 bases). Sequenced: naive CD8+ T cells from blood. The TCR comes from a human donor in good health. The CDR3: CASTKRVSDEQFF. For the CDR3, the DNA is TGTGCCAGCACAAAGCGGGTCTCCGATGAGCAGTTCTTC.